The TCR beta chain under discussion was sequenced for a study of blood T cells in healthy people across ages. The use of a sample-barcoded 5' primer and a J-beta primer mix characterized a second PCR of roughly 6 to 11 cycles. TCRdb reprocessed the 5' RACE reads with MiXCR, giving one entry per CDR3 protein. Of 890,000 or so distinct CDR3 sequences in the sample, about 62% were seen once. With V trimmed by 3 bases and J by 0 bases, 4 bases remained unmatched. Germline CDR1 and CDR2: SEHNR and FQNEAQ (reference sequence). The CDR3 runs to 17 residues. Sequences were obtained from blood. This TCR was recovered from a man aged 25-45 years in good health. The chain has TRBV7-9 and TRBJ2-6, with 8 bases matching TRBD1. The CDR3 spells CASSLGQAYSGANVLTF. CDR3 nucleotides: TGTGCCAGCAGCTTGGGACAGGCTTACTCTGGGGCCAACGTCCTGACTTTC.